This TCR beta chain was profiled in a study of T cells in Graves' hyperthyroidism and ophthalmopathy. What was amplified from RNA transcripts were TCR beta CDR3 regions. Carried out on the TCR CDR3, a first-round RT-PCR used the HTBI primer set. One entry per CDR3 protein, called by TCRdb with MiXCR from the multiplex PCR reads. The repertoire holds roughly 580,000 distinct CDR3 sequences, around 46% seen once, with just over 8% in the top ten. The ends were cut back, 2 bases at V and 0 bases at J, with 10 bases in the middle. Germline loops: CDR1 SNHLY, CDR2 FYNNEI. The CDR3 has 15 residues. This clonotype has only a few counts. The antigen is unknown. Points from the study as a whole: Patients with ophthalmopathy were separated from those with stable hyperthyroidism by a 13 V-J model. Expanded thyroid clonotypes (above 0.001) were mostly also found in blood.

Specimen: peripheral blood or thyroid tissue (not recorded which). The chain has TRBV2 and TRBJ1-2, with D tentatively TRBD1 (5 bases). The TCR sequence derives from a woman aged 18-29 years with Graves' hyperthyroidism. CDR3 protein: CASSEPGLSNYGYTF. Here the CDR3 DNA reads TGTGCCAGCAGTGAACCGGGACTGTCTAACTATGGCTACACCTTC.